This TCR beta chain was found in a study of cytomegalovirus exposure and HLA in healthy donors. General study results and limits: Later work found most CMV-associated TCR beta chains apparently HLA-restricted.

Turning to this clone: The antigen is undetermined.

The PCR was carried out with 60 Vbeta primers and 13 Jbeta primers. Profiling relied on immunoSEQ multiplex PCR, and the TCRdb table lists in-frame clones only, not all of them. The sample lists about 110,000 clones; around 70% were seen once. Germline CDR1 MNHNS, CDR2 SASEGT. The CDR3 has 12 residues. V shed 2 bases and J shed 9 bases, with 5 bases lying between them. The chain combines TRBV6-1 with TRBJ1-6; D not certain. The receptor comes from a middle-aged woman in good health and CMV-seronegative. Sequencing was done on a sample of PBMCs. CDR3 coding DNA: TGTGCCAGCAGTGAATTGAGTTCACCCCTCCACTTT. The encoded protein is CASSELSSPLHF.